This T cell receptor beta chain was recorded in a study of blood T cell repertoires in COVID-19. About the study: The study drew acute and convalescent COVID-19 samples from the United States, Italy and Spain. PBMCs, B-cell-depleted T cells, or T cells provided the cDNA or gDNA that made up the material.

With 1 base removed from V and 2 bases from J, the gap between germline ends came to 11 bases. The CDR3 is 15 amino acids. Germline V gene data show CDR1 as LGHDT and CDR2 as YNNKEL (reference sequence). In the authors' workflow: Counts of nucleated cells, estimated from reference gene primer amplification, were obtained. Assay: immunoSEQ multiplex PCR; the TCRdb copy retains only in-frame clones and omits some. V, J and clone size reflect that table, while D and trimming were determined from the DNA. This sample has around 110,000 clones, with 90% found just once. The origin of this receptor is a human donor with active COVID-19. The donor label of this sample is uncertain. The V gene is TRBV3-1 (or the pseudogene TRBV3-2), the J gene TRBJ2-5; weak D call: TRBD2 (6 bases). Sequenced sample: peripheral blood. The CDR3 loop is CASSQAGGRQETQYF. The CDR3 DNA reads as TGTGCCAGCAGCCAAGCCGGGGGTCGGCAAGAGACCCAGTACTTC.